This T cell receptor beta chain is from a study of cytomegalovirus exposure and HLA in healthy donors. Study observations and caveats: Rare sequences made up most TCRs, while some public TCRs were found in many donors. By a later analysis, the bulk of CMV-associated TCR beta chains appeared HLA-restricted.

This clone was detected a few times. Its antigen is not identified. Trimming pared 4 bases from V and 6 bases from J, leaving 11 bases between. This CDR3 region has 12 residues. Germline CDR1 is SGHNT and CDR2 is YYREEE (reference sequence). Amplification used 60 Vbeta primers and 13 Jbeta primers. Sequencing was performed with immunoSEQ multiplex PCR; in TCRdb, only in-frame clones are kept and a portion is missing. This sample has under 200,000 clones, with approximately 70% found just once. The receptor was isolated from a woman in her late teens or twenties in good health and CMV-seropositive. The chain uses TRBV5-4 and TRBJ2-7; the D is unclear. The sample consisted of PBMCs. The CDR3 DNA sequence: TGTGCCAGCAGCGTATCGTGGAGCGAGCAGTACTTC. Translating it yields CASSVSWSEQYF.